Listed below are T cell receptor beta chains from one sample, sequenced in a study of cytomegalovirus exposure and HLA in healthy donors. Libraries were prepared by immunoSEQ multiplex PCR; TCRdb keeps only in-frame clonotypes and omits some of them. The sample lists 100,000 to 150,000 clones; over 15% were seen once. The specimen was PBMCs. These receptors were collected from a female donor in good health and CMV-seropositive. CDR3s include the opening cysteine and the closing phenylalanine or tryptophan. The D gene is left open where the match is weak. Some rows have no size entry. The others give once, few or many, or a class for an expanded clone.

D gene	clone size	J gene	V gene	CDR3 DNA	CDR3 protein
TRBD1	few	TRBJ2-5	TRBV29-1	TGCAGCGTAAAGGACAGGGACCAAGAGACCCAGTACTTC	CSVKDRDQETQYF
TRBD2	-	TRBJ2-3	TRBV7-9	TGTGCCAGCAGCGGACGACTAGCGGAGGGCCGGGGTACGCAGTATTTT	CASSGRLAEGRGTQYF
-	few	TRBJ2-7	TRBV7-9	TGTGCCAGCAGCCCCTCCGGGGTAGGATACGAGCAGTACTTC	CASSPSGVGYEQYF
TRBD1	few	TRBJ1-2	TRBV28	TGTGCCAGCAGTTCGGGACAGGGCTATGGCTACACCTTC	CASSSGQGYGYTF
-	-	TRBJ2-2	TRBV4-3	TGCGCCAGCAGCCAATTTGGGAGGAACACCGGGGAGCTGTTTTTT	CASSQFGRNTGELFF
-	few	TRBJ1-6	TRBV5-1	TGCGCCAGCAGCCCCTCGACGGGAAGCTCCTATAATTCACCCCTCCACTTT	CASSPSTGSSYNSPLHF
TRBD1	few	TRBJ1-2	TRBV18	TGTGCCAGCTCACCGGGACAGTCAATCTATGATGGCTACACCTTC	CASSPGQSIYDGYTF
-	-	TRBJ2-5	TRBV5-1	TGCGCCAGCAGCTTGGTAGGGGAAGAGACCCAGTACTTC	CASSLVGEETQYF
TRBD2	few	TRBJ2-3	TRBV30	TGTGCCTGGAGTGTATGGAGGACTAGCGGGTCCCCAGATACGCAGTATTTT	CAWSVWRTSGSPDTQYF
-	few	TRBJ2-1	TRBV6-1	TGTGCCAGCATCTCCGATCCTTTTGGAGAGAATGAGCAGTTCTTC	CASISDPFGENEQFF
TRBD1	-	TRBJ1-2	TRBV28	TGTGCCACCCGGACAGGGGACTATGCTAACTATGGCTACACCTTC	CATRTGDYANYGYTF
TRBD1	-	TRBJ1-2	TRBV25-1	TGTGCCAGCAGTGAATGGGACAGGGGGGACTATGGCTACACCTTC	CASSEWDRGDYGYTF
-	-	TRBJ1-1	TRBV5-1	TGCGCCAGCAGCTTGGAAGGGACATTCGATTCCACTGAAGCTTTCTTT	CASSLEGTFDSTEAFF
-	-	TRBJ1-2	TRBV27	TGTGCCAGCAGCTCAGGGTACTATGGCTACACCTTC	CASSSGYYGYTF
TRBD1	few	TRBJ2-6	TRBV5-1	TGCGCCAGCAGCTGGGGACAGCACTCTGGGGCCAACGTCCTGACTTTC	CASSWGQHSGANVLTF
-	few	TRBJ2-1	TRBV7-8	TGTGCCAGCAGCTTGATGCCGGGACTTTACAATGAGCAGTTCTTC	CASSLMPGLYNEQFF
-	few	TRBJ2-7	TRBV13	TGTGCCAGCAGCCCCCATCCGGGGGGCTTCGAGCAGTACTTC	CASSPHPGGFEQYF
TRBD1	few	TRBJ1-1	TRBV28	TGTGCCAGCAGTGTGACCAGGGGGAGAAGGGGCACTGAAGCTTTCTTT	CASSVTRGRRGTEAFF
TRBD1	-	TRBJ1-2	TRBV28	TGTGCCAGCAGTCGTGGGGGGACAGGGGTTCCCTATGGCTACACCTTC	CASSRGGTGVPYGYTF
-	-	TRBJ1-5	TRBV28	TGTGCCAGCCTGACCGGGACTCTCCTCGATCAGCCCCAGCATTTT	CASLTGTLLDQPQHF
-	-	TRBJ2-7	TRBV4-3	TGCGCCAGCAGCCAAGAAGGAGTCAACTACGAGCAGTACTTC	CASSQEGVNYEQYF